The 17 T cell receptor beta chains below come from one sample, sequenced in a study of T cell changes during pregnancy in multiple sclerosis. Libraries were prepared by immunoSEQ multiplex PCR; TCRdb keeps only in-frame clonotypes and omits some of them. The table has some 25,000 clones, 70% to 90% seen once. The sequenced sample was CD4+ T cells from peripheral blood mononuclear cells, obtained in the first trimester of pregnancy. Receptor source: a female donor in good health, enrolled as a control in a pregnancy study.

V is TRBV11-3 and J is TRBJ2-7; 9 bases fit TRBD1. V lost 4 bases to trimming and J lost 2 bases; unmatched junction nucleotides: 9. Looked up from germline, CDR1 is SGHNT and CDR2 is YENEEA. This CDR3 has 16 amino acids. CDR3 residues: CASSSSGTGIPYEQYF. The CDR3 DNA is TGTGCCAGCAGCTCGTCTGGGACAGGGATACCCTACGAGCAGTACTTC.

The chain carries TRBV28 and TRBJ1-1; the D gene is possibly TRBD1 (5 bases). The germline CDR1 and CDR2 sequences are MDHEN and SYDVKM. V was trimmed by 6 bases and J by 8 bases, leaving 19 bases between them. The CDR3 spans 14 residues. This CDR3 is CASRTSGGDGEAFF. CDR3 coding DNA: TGTGCCAGCAGGACCTCCGGCGGGGACGGGGAAGCTTTCTTT.

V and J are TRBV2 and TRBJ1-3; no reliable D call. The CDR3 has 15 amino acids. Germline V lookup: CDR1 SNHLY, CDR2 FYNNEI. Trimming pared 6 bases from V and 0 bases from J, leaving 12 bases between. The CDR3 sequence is CASSYRTSSGNTIYF. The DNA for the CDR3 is TGTGCCAGCAGCTATCGAACTAGCTCTGGAAACACCATATATTTT. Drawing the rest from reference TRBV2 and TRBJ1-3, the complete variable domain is EPEVTQTPSHQVTQMGQEVILRCVPISNHLYFYWYRQILGQKVEFLVSFYNNEISEKSEIFDDQFSVERPDGSNFTLKIRSTKLEDSAMYFCASSYRTSSGNTIYFGEGSWLTVV.

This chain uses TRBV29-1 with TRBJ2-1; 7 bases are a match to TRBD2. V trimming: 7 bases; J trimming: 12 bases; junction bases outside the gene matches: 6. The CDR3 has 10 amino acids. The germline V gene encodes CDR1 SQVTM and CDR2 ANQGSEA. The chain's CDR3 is CSAPWGGQFF. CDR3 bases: TGCAGCGCGCCCTGGGGGGGGCAGTTCTTC.

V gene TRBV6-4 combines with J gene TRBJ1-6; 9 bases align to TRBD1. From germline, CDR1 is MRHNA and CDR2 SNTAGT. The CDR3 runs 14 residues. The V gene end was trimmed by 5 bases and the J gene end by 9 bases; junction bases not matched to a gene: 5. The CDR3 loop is CASSSGTGRSPLHF. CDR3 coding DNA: TGTGCCAGCAGTTCCGGGACAGGGCGTTCACCCCTCCACTTT.

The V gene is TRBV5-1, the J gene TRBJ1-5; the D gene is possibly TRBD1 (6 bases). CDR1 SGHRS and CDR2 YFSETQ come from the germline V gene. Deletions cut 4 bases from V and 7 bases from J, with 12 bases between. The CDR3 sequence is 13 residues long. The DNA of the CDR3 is TGCGCCAGCAGCGGCGGACAGAACCAGCCCCAGCATTTT. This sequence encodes CASSGGQNQPQHF.

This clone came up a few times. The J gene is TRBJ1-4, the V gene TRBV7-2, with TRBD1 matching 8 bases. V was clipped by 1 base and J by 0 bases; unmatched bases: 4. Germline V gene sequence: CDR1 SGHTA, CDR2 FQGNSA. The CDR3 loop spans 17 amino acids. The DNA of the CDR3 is TGTGCCAGCAGCTTAGGGGCAGGGGGCGCAACTAATGAAAAACTGTTTTTT. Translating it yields CASSLGAGGATNEKLFF.

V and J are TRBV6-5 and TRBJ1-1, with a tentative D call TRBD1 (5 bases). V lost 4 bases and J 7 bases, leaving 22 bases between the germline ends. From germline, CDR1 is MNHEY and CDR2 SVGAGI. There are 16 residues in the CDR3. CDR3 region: CASSSYWKGPTDEAFF. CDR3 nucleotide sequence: TGTGCCAGCAGTTCTTATTGGAAGGGGCCAACCGATGAAGCTTTCTTT.

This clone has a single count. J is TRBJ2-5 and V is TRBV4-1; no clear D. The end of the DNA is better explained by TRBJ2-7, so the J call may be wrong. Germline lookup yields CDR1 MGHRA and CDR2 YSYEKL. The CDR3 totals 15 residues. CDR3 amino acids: CASSQEESSSYEQYF. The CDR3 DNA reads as TGCGCCAGCAGCCAAGAGGAGTCAAGCTCCTACGAGCAGTACTTC.

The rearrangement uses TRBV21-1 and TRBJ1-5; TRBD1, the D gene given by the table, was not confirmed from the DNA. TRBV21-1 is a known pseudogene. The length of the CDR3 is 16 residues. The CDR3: CASKRDMGRSNQPQHF. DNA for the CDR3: TGTGCCAGCAAAAGGGACATGGGTCGCAGCAATCAGCCCCAGCATTTT.

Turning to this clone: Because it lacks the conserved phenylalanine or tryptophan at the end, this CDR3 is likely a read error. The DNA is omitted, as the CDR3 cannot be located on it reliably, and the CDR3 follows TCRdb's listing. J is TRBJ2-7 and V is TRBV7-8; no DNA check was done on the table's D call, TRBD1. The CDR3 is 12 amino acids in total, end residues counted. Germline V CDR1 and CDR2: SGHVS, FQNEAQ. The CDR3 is CASSLLQGRRYL.

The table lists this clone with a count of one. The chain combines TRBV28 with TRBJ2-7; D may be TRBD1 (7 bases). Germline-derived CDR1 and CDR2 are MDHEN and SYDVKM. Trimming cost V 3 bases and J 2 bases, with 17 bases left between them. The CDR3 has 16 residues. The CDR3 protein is CASSFGAQGRPYEQYF. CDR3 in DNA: TGTGCCAGCAGTTTCGGTGCACAGGGGAGGCCCTACGAGCAGTACTTC.

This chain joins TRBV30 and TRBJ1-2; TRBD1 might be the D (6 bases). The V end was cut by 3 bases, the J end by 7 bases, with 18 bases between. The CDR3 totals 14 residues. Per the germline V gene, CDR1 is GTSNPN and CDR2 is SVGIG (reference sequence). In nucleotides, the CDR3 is TGTGCCTGGAGATCCATCAGGGGTGGGGGTGGCTACACCTTC. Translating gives CAWRSIRGGGGYTF.

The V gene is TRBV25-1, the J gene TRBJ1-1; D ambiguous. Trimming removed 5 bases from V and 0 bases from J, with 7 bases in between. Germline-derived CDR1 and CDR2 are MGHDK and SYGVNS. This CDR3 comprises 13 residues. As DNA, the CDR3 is TGTGCCAGCAGTACAGAGATGAACACTGAAGCTTTCTTT. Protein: CASSTEMNTEAFF.

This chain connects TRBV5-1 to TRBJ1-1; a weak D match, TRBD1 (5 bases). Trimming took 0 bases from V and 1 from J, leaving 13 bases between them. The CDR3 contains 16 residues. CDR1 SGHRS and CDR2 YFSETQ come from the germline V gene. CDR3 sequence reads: CASSLGGWGPNTEAFF. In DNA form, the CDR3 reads TGCGCCAGCAGCTTGGGAGGTTGGGGCCCGAACACTGAAGCTTTCTTT.

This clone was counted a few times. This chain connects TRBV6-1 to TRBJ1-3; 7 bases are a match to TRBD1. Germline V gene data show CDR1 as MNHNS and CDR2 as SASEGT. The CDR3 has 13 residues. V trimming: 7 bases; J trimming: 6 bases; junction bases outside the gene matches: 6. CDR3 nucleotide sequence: TGTGCCAGCACCACGGGACAGAAAAACACCATATATTTT. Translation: CASTTGQKNTIYF.

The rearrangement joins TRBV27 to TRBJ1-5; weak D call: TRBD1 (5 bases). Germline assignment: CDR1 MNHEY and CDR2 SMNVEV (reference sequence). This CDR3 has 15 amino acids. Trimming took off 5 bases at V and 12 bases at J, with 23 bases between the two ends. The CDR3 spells CASSRTGFEGAIQHF. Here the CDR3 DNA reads TGTGCCAGCAGTCGCACTGGGTTTGAAGGGGCTATCCAGCATTTT.